This T cell receptor beta chain comes out of a study of cytomegalovirus exposure and HLA in healthy donors (dated by TCRdb to between 2016 and 2019). As for the study more broadly: In an earlier analysis of around 540 of the donors, 276 Gb of sequence data and some 100 million unique TCR beta sequences from about 179 million T cells were reported. The study combined high-throughput TCR immunosequencing, statistical association of individual TCRs with disease status, and machine learning to predict cytomegalovirus infection status. In addition to the first cohort of 500 to 850 subjects, a separate validation cohort of over 90 different subjects was used. Roughly 300 gigabases of sequencing data and 80 million or so unique TCR sequences were included in an early release covering roughly 700 HLA-typed donors. Rather than drawing on any new phenotypic data, the later analysis identified candidate immune exposures from TCR beta sequences and the way those sequences occurred across donors. HLA typing covered class I and class II loci at four-digit resolution. Alongside the repertoire data, information on donor age, sex, ethnicity and CMV serostatus was compiled. An earlier analysis of several hundred of the donors used high-throughput TCR beta sequencing to judge whether each TCR beta V gene segment behaved as functional or pseudogenic. To study patterns of TCR occurrence, a later analysis re-analyzed previously published TCR beta repertoires from 550 to 800 donors and added high-resolution HLA genotyping. Of the approximately 400 genotyped donors, around 81% fell in the genetic ancestry cluster associated with self-reported Caucasian donors. Typing coverage differed by locus: A, B, C, DRB1 and DQB1 were typed in about 629-640 donors, DQA1 in 522, DPA1 in around 580, and DPB1 in about 450. In a later genetic analysis, genome-wide SNP genotypes for about three fifths of the 666 donors were used, and that subset was treated as a discovery cohort. Five DR-DQ haplotypes were treated as single units for association and clustering because of strong linkage in the cohort. Every discovery cohort repertoire had been produced on one sequencing platform. The study profiled the T cell repertoires of more than 500 subjects by immunosequencing and related them to cytomegalovirus serostatus. On average, 235,054 unique TCR beta nucleotide sequences were sequenced per donor among 300 to 500 genotyped donors of the cohort, with roughly 19% of those sequences being non-productive. The aim of the study was to test whether cataloging public T cell receptors could identify signatures of past pathogen exposure. What the authors observed across the whole study: While some public TCRs were present in many individuals, most TCR sequences turned up only very rarely across donors. Correlated functional status among segregating V segments might reflect linkage disequilibrium, but an unknown experimental factor could not be ruled out. The authors suggested that the approach could potentially be extended to other disease states and immunological phenotypes. In a later analysis, most CMV-associated TCR beta chains were found to appear HLA-restricted, with HLA associations seemingly driven largely by CMV exposure. The study gave a list of some 150 TCR beta chains associated with cytomegalovirus. A few of the identified cytomegalovirus-associated TCR beta chains were confirmed in vitro to be specific for cytomegalovirus antigens. Because HLA typing was missing for some donors at each locus, association tests included only the typed subset. The sequencing pipeline was judged likely to have produced a cluster of highly shared sequence variants as a technical artifact. A later analysis found that HLA-associated TCR beta chains were more clonally expanded and had lower generation probabilities than equally common non-associated chains. In this cohort, only TCR beta chains were sequenced, and detectable features were limited by the absence of alpha or paired-chain data. A further reported finding was that TCR beta sequences accurately predicted the HLA-A and HLA-B alleles for most subjects in the first cohort. An earlier analysis of around 540 of the donors showed that most TCR beta V segments appeared in productive rearrangements either about 87% or about 30% of the time, which broadly matched IMGT annotations. A later genetic analysis reported fewer N-insertions in productive TCRs among donors in an Asian-associated ancestry cluster than the roughly 670-donor mean. A later analysis reported that several top co-occurrence clusters appeared linked to parvovirus B19, influenza, CMV and Epstein-Barr virus. The only immune exposure information available for the cohort was CMV serostatus. Cytomegalovirus status was reported to be diagnosed by the classifier with high specificity and sensitivity in both the original and validation cohorts. The presence/absence analyses assumed that sequencing depth was roughly uniform across donors, and that assumption may not be true. The earlier analysis of almost 600 of the donors excluded roughly 16 rarely observed V segments, including chromosome 9 orphons, because counts were too low. An association between a missense DCLRE1C variant and V-gene and J-gene trimming of TCR beta chains was found in a later genetic analysis and replicated in an independent cohort. The 87-base-pair reads could not distinguish some IMGT-functional V segments, including TRBV6-2 and TRBV6-3, so those segments were excluded. Assigning TCR associations to individual alleles was difficult when HLA alleles, especially DR and DQ, strongly co-occurred. In a later analysis, more than 15,000 TCR beta sequences were associated with specific HLA alleles at a false discovery rate of 0.05. In a later analysis, TCR association rates were found to vary across HLA loci, with the most associated TCRs seen for DRB1 alleles and the fewest for HLA-C alleles.

About this clone itself: Its antigen is still unknown. Base-call qualities are not available, and no considerably larger clone is one nucleotide away.

In the germline V gene, CDR1 corresponds to SGDLS and CDR2 to YYNGEE. The CDR3 measures 16 amino acids from cysteine to phenylalanine. Here the CDR3 DNA is all that survives: 48 bases in frame from base 1. V has 3 bases trimmed and J has 4 bases trimmed; junction bases matching no gene number 7. The cohort consisted of 666 healthy bone marrow donors. All cohort members were sampled while nominally healthy, although unrecorded immune exposures were likely present. The donor tested CMV seronegative and was one of the 352 seronegative cohort members. Every donor gave a peripheral blood sample, and the peripheral blood mononuclear cells from that sample were used for TCR beta sequencing. The Qiagen DNeasy Blood Extraction Kit was used to extract genomic DNA from the blood cell samples. Receptors were amplified or captured by the immunoSEQ multiplex PCR assay. For the multiplex PCR, a mixture combining 60 forward primers for TCR Vbeta segments and 13 reverse primers for TCR Jbeta segments was used. A multiplex PCR assay on genomic DNA amplified the CDR3 region of rearranged TCR beta genes. On the Illumina HiSeq System, the amplified TCR beta libraries were sequenced as 87-base-pair reads. Per the source publication's procedure: Across the 500 to 750 repertoires, a later analysis counted tens of millions of unique TCR beta chains, approximately 10 million of which were shared by at least two donors. Raw reads were error-corrected and collapsed into unique sequences with a nearest-neighbor algorithm that merged closely related sequences to remove PCR and sequencing errors. Alignment of CDR3 sequences to IMGT reference sequences was used to assign V, D and J gene segments. For a sequence to be retained, at least a six-nucleotide match to both a V gene segment and a J gene segment was required. A rearrangement counted as productive if the CDR3 had no stop codons and remained in frame with V and J, and every other rearrangement counted as non-productive. Following IMGT convention, CDR3 was defined as the stretch from the second conserved V-encoded cysteine to the conserved J-encoded phenylalanine. Sequences without an unambiguous match to a single V gene segment were excluded from the earlier analysis of 450 to 650 of the donors. An earlier analysis of over 450 of the donors classified V segments as functional when productive rearrangements were above 56.7% and as segregating when the standard deviation between donors was above 5%. A statistical classification framework was developed to diagnose cytomegalovirus status using the catalog of TCR beta chain sequences. V and J gene assignment, in a later analysis, came from comparing TCR nucleotide sequences with IMGT/GENE-DB human TR gene sequences. In a later analysis, CDR3 sequences and most-parsimonious VDJ recombination scenarios were assigned using the TCRdist pipeline. In a later analysis, each TCR beta chain was defined by its CDR3 amino acid sequence together with its V-gene family, and reads lacking a unique V-gene family were excluded. As a way to deal with suspected cross-contamination and a sequencing artifact, a later analysis dropped 450 to 600 nucleotide sequences that were highly shared and had low generation probability. A later analysis calculated a clonal expansion index for each public chain from normalized within-repertoire ranks of inferred template counts. In a later analysis, generation probabilities were computed with a VDJ recombination model fitted to out-of-frame rearrangements, and the resulting probabilities were checked against IGoR. A later analysis scored TCR-TCR, TCR-HLA and TCR-CMV co-occurrence with hypergeometric tests, applying a repertoire-size bias correction to TCR pairs. To estimate false discovery rates, a later analysis permuted the HLA or CMV assignments 20 times. In a later analysis, co-occurring TCRs were grouped with DBSCAN, and TCRdist sequence similarity was added when clustering was performed within HLA-allele-positive subsets. For co-occurrence clustering, repertoires with fewer than 30,000 or more than 120,000 public chains were excluded, along with a handful of repertoires with anomalous nucleotide sharing. The immuneACCESS repertoire file appears here via TCRdb, limited to in-frame rearrangements. These files lack a portion of the clones; in checked studies, under half of the deficit traces to unresolved V genes, and the cause of the others is not known. V and J calls and clone size come straight from that table; D and trimming were deduced from the DNA. Counted in this sample were 150,000 to 200,000 clones; roughly 70% of them appeared once. Roughly 1.9% of the sample is taken by the ten largest.

The receptor comes from a woman under 40 in good health and CMV-seronegative. Recombination joined TRBV9 with TRBJ2-2, with 9 central nucleotides matching TRBD2. Sequencing used PBMCs. The nucleotides are TGTGCCAGCAGCGAACCTAGCGGGAAAACCACCGGGGAGCTGTTTTTT. Its product reads: CASSEPSGKTTGELFF.